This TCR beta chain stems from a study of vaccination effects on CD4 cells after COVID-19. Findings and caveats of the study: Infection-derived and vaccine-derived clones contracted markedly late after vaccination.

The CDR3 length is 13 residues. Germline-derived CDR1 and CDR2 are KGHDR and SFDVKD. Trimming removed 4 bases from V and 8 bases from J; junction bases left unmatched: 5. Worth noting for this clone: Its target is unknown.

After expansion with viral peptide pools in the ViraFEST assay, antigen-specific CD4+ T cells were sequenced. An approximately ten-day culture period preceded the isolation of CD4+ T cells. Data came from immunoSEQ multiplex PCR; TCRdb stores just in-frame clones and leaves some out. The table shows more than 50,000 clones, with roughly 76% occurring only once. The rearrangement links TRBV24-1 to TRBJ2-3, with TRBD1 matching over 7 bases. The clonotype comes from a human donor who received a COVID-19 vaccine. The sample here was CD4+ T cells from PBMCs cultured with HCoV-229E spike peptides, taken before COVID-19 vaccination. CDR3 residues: CATSETGFGTQYF. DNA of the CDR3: TGTGCCACCAGTGAGACAGGGTTTGGTACGCAGTATTTT.